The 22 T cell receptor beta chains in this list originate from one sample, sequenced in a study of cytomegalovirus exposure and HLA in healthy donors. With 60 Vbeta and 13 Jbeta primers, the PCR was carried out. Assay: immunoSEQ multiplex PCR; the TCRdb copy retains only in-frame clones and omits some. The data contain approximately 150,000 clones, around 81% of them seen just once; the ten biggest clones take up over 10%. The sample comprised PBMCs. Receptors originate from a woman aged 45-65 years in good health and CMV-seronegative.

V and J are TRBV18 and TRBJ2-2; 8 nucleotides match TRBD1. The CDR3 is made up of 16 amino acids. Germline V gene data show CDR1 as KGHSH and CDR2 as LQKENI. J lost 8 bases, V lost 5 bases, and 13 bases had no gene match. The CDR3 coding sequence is TGTGCCAGCTCAGACGGGACAGGCGGTTCGCGGGGGGAGCTGTTTTTT. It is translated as CASSDGTGGSRGELFF.

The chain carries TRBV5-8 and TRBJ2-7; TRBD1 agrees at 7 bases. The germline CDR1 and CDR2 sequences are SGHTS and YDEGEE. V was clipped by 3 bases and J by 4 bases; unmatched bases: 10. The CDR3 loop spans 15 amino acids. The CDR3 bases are TGTGCCAGCAGCTCGACTATAGACAGGGCATACGAGCAGTACTTC. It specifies CASSSTIDRAYEQYF.

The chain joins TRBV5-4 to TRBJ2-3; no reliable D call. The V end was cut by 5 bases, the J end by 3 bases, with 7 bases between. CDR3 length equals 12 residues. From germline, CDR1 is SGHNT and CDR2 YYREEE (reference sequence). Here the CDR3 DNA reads TGTGCCAGCAGGACACAGACAGATACGCAGTATTTT. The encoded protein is CASRTQTDTQYF.

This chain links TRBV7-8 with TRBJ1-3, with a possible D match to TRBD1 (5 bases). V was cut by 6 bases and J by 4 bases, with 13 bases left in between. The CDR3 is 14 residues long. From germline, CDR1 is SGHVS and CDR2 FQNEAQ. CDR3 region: CASSRGFGGNTIYF. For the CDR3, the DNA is TGTGCCAGCAGTCGGGGGTTCGGGGGAAACACCATATATTTT.

Here the CDR3 reads CASSVTGGGVTYNEQFF. The CDR3 bases are TGTGCCAGCAGTGTCACAGGCGGGGGGGTTACCTACAATGAGCAGTTCTTC. The V and J genes are TRBV6-1 and TRBJ2-1, with TRBD2 matching 9 bases. The V gene end was trimmed by 4 bases and the J gene end by 2 bases; junction bases not matched to a gene: 9. This CDR3 has 17 residues. Per the germline V gene, CDR1 is MNHNS and CDR2 is SASEGT.

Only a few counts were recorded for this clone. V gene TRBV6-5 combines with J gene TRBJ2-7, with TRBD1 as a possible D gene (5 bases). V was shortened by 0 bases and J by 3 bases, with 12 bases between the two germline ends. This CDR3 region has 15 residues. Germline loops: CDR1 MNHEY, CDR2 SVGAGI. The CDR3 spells CASSYSGQGYYEQYF. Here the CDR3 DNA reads TGTGCCAGCAGTTACTCGGGGCAGGGATACTACGAGCAGTACTTC.

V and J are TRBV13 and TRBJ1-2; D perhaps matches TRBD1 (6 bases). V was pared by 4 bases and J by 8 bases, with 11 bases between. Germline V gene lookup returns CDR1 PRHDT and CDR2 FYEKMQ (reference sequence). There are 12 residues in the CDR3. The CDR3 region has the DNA TGTGCCAGCAGCTCGGGGGGGCGCGGCTACACCTTC. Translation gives CASSSGGRGYTF.

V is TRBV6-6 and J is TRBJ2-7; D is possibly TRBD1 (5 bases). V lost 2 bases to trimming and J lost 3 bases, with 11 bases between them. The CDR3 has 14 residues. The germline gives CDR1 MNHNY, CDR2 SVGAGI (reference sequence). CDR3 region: CASSYLGRDYEQYF. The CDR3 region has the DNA TGTGCCAGCAGTTACCTGGGCAGGGACTACGAGCAGTACTTC.

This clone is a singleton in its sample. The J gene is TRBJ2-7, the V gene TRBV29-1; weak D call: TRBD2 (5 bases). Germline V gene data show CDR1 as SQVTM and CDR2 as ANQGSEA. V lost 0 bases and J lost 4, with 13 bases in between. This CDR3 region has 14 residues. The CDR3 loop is CSVEDPTRGYEQYF. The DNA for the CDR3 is TGCAGCGTTGAAGATCCAACCCGAGGGTACGAGCAGTACTTC.

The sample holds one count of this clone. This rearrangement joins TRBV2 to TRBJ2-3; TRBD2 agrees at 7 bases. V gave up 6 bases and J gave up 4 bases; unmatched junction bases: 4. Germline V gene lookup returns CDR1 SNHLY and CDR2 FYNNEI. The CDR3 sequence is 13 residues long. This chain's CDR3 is CASRGTSADTQYF. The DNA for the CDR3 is TGTGCCAGCAGGGGCACTAGCGCAGATACGCAGTATTTT.

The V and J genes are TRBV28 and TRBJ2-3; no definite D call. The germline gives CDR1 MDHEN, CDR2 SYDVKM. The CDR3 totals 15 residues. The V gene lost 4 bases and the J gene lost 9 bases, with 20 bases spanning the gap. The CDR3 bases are TGTGCCAGCAGTTCCGGCGCGGATCTACTCGGAACGCAGTATTTT. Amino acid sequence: CASSSGADLLGTQYF.

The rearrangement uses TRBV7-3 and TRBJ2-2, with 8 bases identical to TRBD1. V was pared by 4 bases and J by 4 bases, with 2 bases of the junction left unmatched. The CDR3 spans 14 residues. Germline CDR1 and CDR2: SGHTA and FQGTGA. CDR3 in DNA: TGTGCCAGCAGCTCGGACAGGGTCACCGGGGAGCTGTTTTTT. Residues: CASSSDRVTGELFF.

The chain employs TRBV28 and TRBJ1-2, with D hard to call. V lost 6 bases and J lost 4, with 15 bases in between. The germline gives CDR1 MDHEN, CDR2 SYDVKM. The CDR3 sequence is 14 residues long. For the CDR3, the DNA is TGTGCCAGCAGCCCTCCGGGAGCTAGCTATGGCTACACCTTC. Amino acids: CASSPPGASYGYTF.

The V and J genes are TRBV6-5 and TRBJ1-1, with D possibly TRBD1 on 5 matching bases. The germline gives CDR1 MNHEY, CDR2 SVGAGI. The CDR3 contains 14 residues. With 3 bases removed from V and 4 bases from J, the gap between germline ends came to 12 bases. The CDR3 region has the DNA TGTGCCAGCAGTTATAAGCAGGGTGGCACTGAAGCTTTCTTT. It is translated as CASSYKQGGTEAFF.

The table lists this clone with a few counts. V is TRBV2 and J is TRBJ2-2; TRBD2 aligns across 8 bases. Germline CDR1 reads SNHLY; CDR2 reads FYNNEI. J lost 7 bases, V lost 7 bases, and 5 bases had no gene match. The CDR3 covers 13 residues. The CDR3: CASKRELIGELFF. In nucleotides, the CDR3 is TGTGCCAGCAAGCGGGAGCTTATCGGGGAGCTGTTTTTT.

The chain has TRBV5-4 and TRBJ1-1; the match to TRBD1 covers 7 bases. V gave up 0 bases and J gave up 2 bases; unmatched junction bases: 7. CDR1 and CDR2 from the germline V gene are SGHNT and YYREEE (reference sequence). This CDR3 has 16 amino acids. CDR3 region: CASSLGGDSSNTEAFF. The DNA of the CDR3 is TGTGCCAGCAGCTTGGGGGGGGACAGTTCTAACACTGAAGCTTTCTTT.

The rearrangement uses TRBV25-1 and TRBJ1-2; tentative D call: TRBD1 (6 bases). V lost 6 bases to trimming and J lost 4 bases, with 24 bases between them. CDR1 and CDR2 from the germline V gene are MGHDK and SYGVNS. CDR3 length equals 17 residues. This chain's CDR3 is CASSPSDGTRLSYGYTF. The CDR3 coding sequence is TGTGCCAGCAGCCCTTCGGATGGGACAAGACTTTCCTATGGCTACACCTTC.

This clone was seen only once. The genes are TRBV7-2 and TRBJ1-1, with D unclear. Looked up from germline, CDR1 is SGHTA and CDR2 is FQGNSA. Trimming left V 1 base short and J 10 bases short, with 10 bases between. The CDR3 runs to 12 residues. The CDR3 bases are TGTGCCAGCAGCTTAGACCTCTTCGGAGCTTTCTTT. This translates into CASSLDLFGAFF.

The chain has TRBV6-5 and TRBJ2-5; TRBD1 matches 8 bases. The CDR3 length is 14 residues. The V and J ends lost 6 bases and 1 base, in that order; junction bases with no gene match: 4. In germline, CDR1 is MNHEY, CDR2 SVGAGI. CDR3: CASSGDRGQETQYF. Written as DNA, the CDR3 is TGTGCCAGCAGCGGAGACAGGGGCCAAGAGACCCAGTACTTC.

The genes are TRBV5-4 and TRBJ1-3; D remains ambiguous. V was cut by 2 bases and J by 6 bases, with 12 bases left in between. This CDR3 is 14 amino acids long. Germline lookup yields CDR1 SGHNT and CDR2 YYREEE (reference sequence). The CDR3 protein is CASSLLDGENTIYF. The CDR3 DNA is TGTGCCAGCAGCTTACTAGACGGAGAAAACACCATATATTTT.

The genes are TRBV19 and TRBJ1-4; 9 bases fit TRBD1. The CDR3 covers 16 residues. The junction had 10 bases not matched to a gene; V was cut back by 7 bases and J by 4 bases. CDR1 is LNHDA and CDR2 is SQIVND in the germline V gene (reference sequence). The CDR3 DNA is TGTGCCAGTACCACCCCCTGGGGACAGGGTAATGAAAAACTGTTTTTT. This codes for CASTTPWGQGNEKLFF.

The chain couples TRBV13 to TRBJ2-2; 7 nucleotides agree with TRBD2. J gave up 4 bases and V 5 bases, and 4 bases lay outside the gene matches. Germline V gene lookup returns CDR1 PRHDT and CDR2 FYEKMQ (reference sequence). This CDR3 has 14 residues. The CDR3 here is CASSGGGTTGELFF. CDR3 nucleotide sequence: TGTGCCAGCAGCGGGGGAGGGACCACCGGGGAGCTGTTTTTT.